Below, 5 T cell receptor beta chains from the same sample are listed, as sequenced in a study of blood T cell repertoires in COVID-19. The assay was immunoSEQ multiplex PCR, and TCRdb's table has in-frame clones only and misses some. The data show fewer than 40,000 clones, approximately 91% seen once. Sequenced input: peripheral blood. All receptors derive from a human donor in a cohort sampled during active COVID-19.

V and J are TRBV20-1 and TRBJ2-2; D is possibly TRBD2 (5 bases). Deletions cut 3 bases from V and 1 base from J, with 6 bases between. The CDR3 runs to 13 residues. CDR1 is DFQATT and CDR2 is SNEGSKA in the germline V gene (reference sequence). For the CDR3, the DNA is TGCAGTGCTAGTGCGGGGAACACCGGGGAGCTGTTTTTT. Protein product: CSASAGNTGELFF.

V usage is TRBV6-2 or TRBV6-3 and J usage is TRBJ2-5; possible D gene TRBD2, 5 bases. The germline V gene encodes CDR1 MNHEY and CDR2 SVGEGT. This CDR3 spans 14 amino acids. Deletions cut 1 base from V and 1 base from J, with 7 bases between. The CDR3 reads CASSYFGVQETQYF. CDR3 nucleotide sequence: TGTGCCAGCAGTTACTTCGGGGTCCAAGAGACCCAGTACTTC.

J is TRBJ2-7 and V is TRBV6-5, with a weak D call TRBD1 (6 bases). Trimming removed 6 bases at V and 0 bases at J, with 12 bases between. The CDR3 spans 14 residues. The V gene's germline CDR1 is MNHEY and CDR2 SVGAGI. CDR3 sequence (DNA): TGTGCCAGCAGCCGACAAGGGGGCTCCTACGAGCAGTACGTC. This codes for CASSRQGGSYEQYV.

The gene calls are TRBV11-2 and TRBJ2-7, with D maybe TRBD2 (6 bases). Germline assignment: CDR1 SGHAT and CDR2 FQNNGV. This CDR3 has 15 residues. V lost 0 bases and J lost 3, with 12 bases in between. The CDR3 is CASSLDGQGGYEQYV. The CDR3 DNA follows: TGTGCCAGCAGCTTAGATGGTCAGGGAGGCTACGAGCAGTACGTC.

V gene TRBV5-4 combines with J gene TRBJ1-4, with D uncertain. The CDR3 runs 14 residues. Germline CDR1 is SGHNT and CDR2 is YYREEE (reference sequence). Trimming cost V 4 bases and J 2 bases, with 9 bases left between them. The CDR3 loop is CASSRGGTNEKLFF. Written as DNA, the CDR3 is TGTGCCAGCAGCCGGGGAGGCACTAATGAAAAACTGTTTTTT.